This TCR beta chain was sequenced during a study of blood T cell repertoires in COVID-19. Some clones are missing from TCRdb's copy, which holds only in-frame ones; the method was immunoSEQ multiplex PCR. The sample contains over 120,000 clones, roughly four fifths of which appear only once. Germline CDR1 and CDR2: MDHEN and SYDVKM. V was pared by 4 bases and J by 2 bases, with 11 bases of the junction left unmatched. CDR3 size: 17 residues. The rearrangement uses TRBV28 and TRBJ1-2; 9 nucleotides agree with TRBD1. The TCR originated in an elderly woman with active or convalescent COVID-19. The source material was peripheral blood. In nucleotides, the CDR3 is TGTGCCAGCAGTTCCCCCGGGACAGGGTTGAGGAACTATGGCTACACCTTC. It specifies CASSSPGTGLRNYGYTF.